The clone carrying this T cell receptor beta chain showed up just a few times. This record comes from a study of blood T cell repertoires in COVID-19. Study-level background: PBMCs, B-cell-depleted T cells, or T cells provided the cDNA or gDNA that made up the material.

Assay: immunoSEQ multiplex PCR; the TCRdb copy retains only in-frame clones and omits some. The sample shows tens of thousands of clones, more than 70% of them seen only once. Trimming took 3 bases from V and 6 from J; bases not matched to a gene: 13. This CDR3 comprises 18 residues. In germline, CDR1 is MDHEN, CDR2 SYDVKM. V usage is TRBV28 and J usage is TRBJ1-6; 8 positions match TRBD1. This clonotype was obtained from a woman between 65 and 79 years old with acute or convalescent COVID-19. Sample: peripheral blood. CDR3 in DNA: TGTGCCAGCAGTTTTTTCCCCAGGGGGCGAAGTTTTAATTCACCCCTCCACTTT. This gives the protein CASSFFPRGRSFNSPLHF. The variable domain in full, with the rest retrieved from reference TRBV28 and TRBJ1-6, is DVKVTQSSRYLVKRTGEKVFLECVQDMDHENMFWYRQDPGLGLRLIYFSYDVKMKEKGDIPEGYSVSREKKERFSLILESASTNQTSMYLCASSFFPRGRSFNSPLHFGNGTRLTVT.